This is a list of T cell receptor beta chains from one sample in a study of blood T cell repertoires in COVID-19. Repertoires were generated with immunoSEQ multiplex PCR, while TCRdb's copy carries only in-frame clones and drops some. The table shows fewer than 200,000 clones, with over 80% occurring only once. Sequencing was carried out using PBMCs or T cells enriched from blood (not recorded which). The receptor source for this set is a woman aged 45-59 years who had recovered from COVID-19. The CDR3 runs from the conserved cysteine through the conserved F or W. D genes are given only for firm matches. Size is stated for part of the rows, as once, few or many counts, or as a class when the clone is expanded.

CDR3aa: CASSSGQGVEQFF; abundance: -; v_gene: TRBV13; d_gene: TRBD1; j_gene: TRBJ2-1
CDR3aa: CASSSQMNTEAFF; abundance: -; v_gene: TRBV11-3; d_gene: -; j_gene: TRBJ1-1
CDR3aa: CSGGTSDYNEQFF; abundance: few; v_gene: TRBV29-1; d_gene: -; j_gene: TRBJ2-1
CDR3aa: CASSLRVRESYGYTF; abundance: -; v_gene: TRBV11-2; d_gene: -; j_gene: TRBJ1-2
CDR3aa: CATDRGDGDGYTF; abundance: once; v_gene: TRBV28; d_gene: TRBD1; j_gene: TRBJ1-2
CDR3aa: CASTKYSGTSTDTQYF; abundance: -; v_gene: TRBV11-3; d_gene: TRBD2; j_gene: TRBJ2-3
CDR3aa: CASSSSPEAFF; abundance: -; v_gene: TRBV6-2/TRBV6-3; d_gene: -; j_gene: TRBJ1-1
CDR3aa: CASSWFIQGLNTEAFF; abundance: few; v_gene: TRBV5-1; d_gene: TRBD1; j_gene: TRBJ1-1
CDR3aa: CASSPSPGGEIEAFF; abundance: -; v_gene: TRBV18; d_gene: -; j_gene: TRBJ1-1
CDR3aa: CASSLASGPQHF; abundance: -; v_gene: TRBV7-2; d_gene: -; j_gene: TRBJ1-5
CDR3aa: CASSLGPGGSNSPLHF; abundance: -; v_gene: TRBV7-9; d_gene: -; j_gene: TRBJ1-6
CDR3aa: CASSLEGAEGNIQYF; abundance: -; v_gene: TRBV11-1; d_gene: TRBD1; j_gene: TRBJ2-4
CDR3aa: CASSSFRDSHQPQHF; abundance: -; v_gene: TRBV28; d_gene: TRBD1; j_gene: TRBJ1-5
CDR3aa: CASSLEIKPQHF; abundance: few; v_gene: TRBV28; d_gene: -; j_gene: TRBJ1-5
CDR3aa: CASGTPPGAIYF; abundance: -; v_gene: TRBV12-5; d_gene: -; j_gene: TRBJ1-3